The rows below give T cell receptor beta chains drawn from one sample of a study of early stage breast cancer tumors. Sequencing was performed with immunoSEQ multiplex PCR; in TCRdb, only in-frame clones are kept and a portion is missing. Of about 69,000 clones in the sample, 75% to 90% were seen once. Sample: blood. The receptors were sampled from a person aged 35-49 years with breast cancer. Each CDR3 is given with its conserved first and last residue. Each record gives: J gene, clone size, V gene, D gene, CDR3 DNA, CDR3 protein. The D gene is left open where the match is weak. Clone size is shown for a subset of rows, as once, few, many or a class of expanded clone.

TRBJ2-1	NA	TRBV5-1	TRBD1	TGCGCCAGCAGCTGGGGGGACAGGAACTCCTACAATGAGCAGTTCTTC	CASSWGDRNSYNEQFF
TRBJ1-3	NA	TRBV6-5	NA	TGTGCCAGCGGACGGGGGGACTCTGGAAACACCATATATTTT	CASGRGDSGNTIYF
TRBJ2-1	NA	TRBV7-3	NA	TGTGCCAGCAGCTTAGTAAGGAGCTCCTACAATGAGCAGTTCTTC	CASSLVRSSYNEQFF
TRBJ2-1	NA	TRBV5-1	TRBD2	TGCGCCAGCAGCTTGGGGACTAGCGCGTCCCCCTACAATGAGCAGTTCTTC	CASSLGTSASPYNEQFF
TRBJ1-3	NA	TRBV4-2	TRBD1	TGTGCCAGCAGCCAAAAACCCCCAGCAGGGGGAACCGGAAACACCATATATTTT	CASSQKPPAGGTGNTIYF
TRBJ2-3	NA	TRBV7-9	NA	TGTGCCAGCAGCTTTCTCCGCGGAGATACGCAGTATTTT	CASSFLRGDTQYF
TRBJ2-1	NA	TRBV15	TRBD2	TGTGCCACCAGCAGGGAGATCCCTAGCGGGAGGGCCGATGAGCAGTTCTTC	CATSREIPSGRADEQFF
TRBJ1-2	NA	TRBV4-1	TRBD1	TGCGCCAGCAGCCCGTCCCGGGACAGGGCCACGCGGGCCTTGATAGGCTACACCTTC	CASSPSRDRATRALIGYTF
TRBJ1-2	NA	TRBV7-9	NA	TGTGCCAGCAGCTTAACGCGGGGGACCGACTATGGCTACACCTTC	CASSLTRGTDYGYTF
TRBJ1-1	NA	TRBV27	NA	TGTGCCAGCAGCCAGACAATGAACACTGAAGCTTTCTTT	CASSQTMNTEAFF
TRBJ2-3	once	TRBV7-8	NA	TGTGCCAGCAGCCCCCGGAGGGGCTCAGATACGCAGTATTTT	CASSPRRGSDTQYF
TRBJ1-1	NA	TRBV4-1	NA	TGCGCCAGCGCGCCTGGGGGAAAGGGTGGGAATACTGAAGCTTTCTTT	CASAPGGKGGNTEAFF
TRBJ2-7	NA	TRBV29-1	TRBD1	TGCAGCGTTGGGACAGGGGGCGAGCAGTACTTC	CSVGTGGEQYF
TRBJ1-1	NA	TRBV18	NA	TGTGCCAGCTCACCAAAGACAGGATGGGCTGAAGCTTTCTTT	CASSPKTGWAEAFF
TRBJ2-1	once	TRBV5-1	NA	TGCGCCAGCAGCTTGGTGTTAGGGGGAAATGAGCAGTTCTTC	CASSLVLGGNEQFF
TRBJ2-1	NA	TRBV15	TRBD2	TGTGCCACCAGCAGAACACTAGCGGGAGGGCGCAATGAGCAGTTCTTC	CATSRTLAGGRNEQFF
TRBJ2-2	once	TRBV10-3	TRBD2	TGTGCCATCAGTGTGACTAGCGGTTACACCGGGGAGCTGTTTTTT	CAISVTSGYTGELFF
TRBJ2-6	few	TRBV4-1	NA	TGCGCCAGCAGCCAAGAGGCTATACGGGTCGGGGCCAACGTCCTGACTTTC	CASSQEAIRVGANVLTF
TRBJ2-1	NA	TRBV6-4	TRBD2	TGTGCCAGCTCCCCGCTAGCGGGATACAGCAATGAGCAGTTCTTC	CASSPLAGYSNEQFF
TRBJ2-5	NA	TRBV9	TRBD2	TGTGCCAGCAGTAGAGCGGGAGCACAAGAGACCCAGTACTTC	CASSRAGAQETQYF
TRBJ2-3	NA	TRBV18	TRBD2	TGTGCCAGCTCACCAGCGCTAGCGGGTAGCACAGATACGCAGTATTTT	CASSPALAGSTDTQYF
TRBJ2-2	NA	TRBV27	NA	TGTGCCAGCAGTTCATACACCGGGGAGCTGTTTTTT	CASSSYTGELFF
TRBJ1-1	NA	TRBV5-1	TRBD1	TGCGCCAGCAGCTTGGTCGCAGGGGGGGGCACTGAAGCTTTCTTT	CASSLVAGGGTEAFF
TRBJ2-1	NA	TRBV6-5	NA	TGTGCCAGCAGTTTAGGGCAGGGGGGCAATGAGCAGTTCTTC	CASSLGQGGNEQFF
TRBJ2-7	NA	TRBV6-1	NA	TGTGCCAGCAGTGAAGCGCTTCAAAGCGTCGCCTACGAGCAGTACTTC	CASSEALQSVAYEQYF
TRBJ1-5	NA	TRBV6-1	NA	TGTGCCAGCAGTGACAGGGGACCGCCCCAGCATTTT	CASSDRGPPQHF
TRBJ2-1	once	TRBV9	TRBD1	TGTGCCAGCAGCGTAGCTACGGGACAGGAGCAGTTCTTC	CASSVATGQEQFF
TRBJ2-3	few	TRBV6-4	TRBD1	TGTGCCAGCAGTCCCTCAGGGGGTCTAGATACGCAGTATTTT	CASSPSGGLDTQYF
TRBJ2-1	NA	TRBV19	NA	TGTGCCAGTAGTATAGCCGGGACTGAGCAGTTCTTC	CASSIAGTEQFF
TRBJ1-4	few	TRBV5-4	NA	TGTGCCAGCAGCTCGAGCGGGGTTAGGAGCGAAAAACTGTTTTTT	CASSSSGVRSEKLFF
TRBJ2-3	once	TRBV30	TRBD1	TGTGCCTGGAGTGCAACAGGGGGCGCAGGGGATACGCAGTATTTT	CAWSATGGAGDTQYF
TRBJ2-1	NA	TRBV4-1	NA	TGCGCCAGCAGCCAAGATCCGAGCGGAGCGGGTCACAATGAGCAGTTCTTC	CASSQDPSGAGHNEQFF
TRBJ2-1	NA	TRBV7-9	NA	TGTGCCAGCAGCTCTGCCGGGACTCCACAGTTCTTC	CASSSAGTPQFF
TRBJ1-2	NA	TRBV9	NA	TGTGCCAGCAGAAGGGGGTGGGGCTACACCTTC	CASRRGWGYTF
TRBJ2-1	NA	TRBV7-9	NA	TGTGCCAGCAGCTTAGAGGACAACTACAATGAGCAGTTCTTC	CASSLEDNYNEQFF
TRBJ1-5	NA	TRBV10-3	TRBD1	TGTGCCATCAGTGGAGGACAGGGTTCACAGCCCCAGCATTTT	CAISGGQGSQPQHF
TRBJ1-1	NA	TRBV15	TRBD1	TGTGCCACCAGCAGACTGGACAGGAGGGGGACTGAAGCTTTCTTT	CATSRLDRRGTEAFF
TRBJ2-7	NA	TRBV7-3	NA	TGTGCCAGCAGCTTAATGGGGGGAGCGCCCTACGAGCAGTACTTC	CASSLMGGAPYEQYF
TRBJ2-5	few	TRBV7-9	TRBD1	TGTGCCAGCAGCTGGGGACAGACTCAAGAGACCCAGTACTTC	CASSWGQTQETQYF
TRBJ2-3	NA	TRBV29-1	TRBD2	TGCAGCGTTGACCCAATAGCGGGAGGGGGGACAGATACGCAGTATTTT	CSVDPIAGGGTDTQYF
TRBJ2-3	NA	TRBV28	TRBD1	TGTGCCAGCAGCATAGACAGGGGCACAGATACGCAGTATTTT	CASSIDRGTDTQYF
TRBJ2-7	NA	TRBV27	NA	TGTGCCAGCAGTCCTGGGATTAGCGGAGAGTACGAGCAGTACTTC	CASSPGISGEYEQYF
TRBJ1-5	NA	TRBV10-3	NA	TGTGCCATCAGCCTTGACAGCCAGAATCAGCCCCAGCATTTT	CAISLDSQNQPQHF
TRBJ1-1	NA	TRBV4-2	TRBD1	TGTGCCAGCAGCCAAGAAGGCTTAGGGACAGGGGGGAACACTGAAGCTTTCTTT	CASSQEGLGTGGNTEAFF
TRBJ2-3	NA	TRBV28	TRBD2	TGTGCCAGCAGTGACCGTGGAGCGGGAGATCCCTTCACAGATACGCAGTATTTT	CASSDRGAGDPFTDTQYF
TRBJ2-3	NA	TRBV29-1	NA	TGCAGCGTTGAATTTCAGAAACAGTATTTT	CSVEFQKQYF
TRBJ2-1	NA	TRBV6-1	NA	TGTGCCAGCAGTTGGTCCTACAATGAGCAGTTCTTC	CASSWSYNEQFF
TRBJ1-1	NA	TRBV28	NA	TGTGCCAGCGGAACAGAAGGGCACAACACTGAAGCTTTCTTT	CASGTEGHNTEAFF
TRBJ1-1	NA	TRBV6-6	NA	TGTGCCAGCTGGATGAACACTGAAGCTTTCTTT	CASWMNTEAFF
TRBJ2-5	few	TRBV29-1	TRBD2	TGCAGCGTAGGACTAGCGGGAGGGCAAGAGACCCAGTACTTC	CSVGLAGGQETQYF
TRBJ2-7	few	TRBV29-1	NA	TGCAGCGTGGAGAGGAGCAGGGGAGACGAGCAGTACTTC	CSVERSRGDEQYF
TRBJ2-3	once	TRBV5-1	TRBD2	TGCGCCAGCAGCTCTGGACTAGCGGGAGGGCCAGATACGCAGTATTTT	CASSSGLAGGPDTQYF
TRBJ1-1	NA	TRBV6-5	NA	TGTGCCTGCAAACGGGAGATGAACACTGAAGCTTTCTTT	CACKREMNTEAFF